The 23 T cell receptor beta chains presented below share a single source sample, sequenced in a study of CD8+ T cells in alopecia areata. Extraction and reverse transcription of RNA yielded cDNA as the sequencing template. The repertoire was sequenced with immunoSEQ multiplex PCR; TCRdb's copy has only in-frame clones and lacks some. The table has under 250,000 clones, about three fifths seen once. The source material was CD4+ T cells sorted from blood, sampled at week 0. All receptors come from a human donor with alopecia areata.

This clone was seen once. The chain links TRBV7-2 to TRBJ1-4; 8 positions agree with TRBD1. Germline V gene lookup returns CDR1 SGHTA and CDR2 FQGNSA. The CDR3 is 14 amino acids. Unmatched junction bases numbered 7, after V lost 5 bases and J lost 8 bases. CDR3 in DNA: TGTGCCAGCAGCACCGACAGGGGTGGGGAAAAACTGTTTTTT. This codes for CASSTDRGGEKLFF. Supplemented by reference TRBV7-2 and TRBJ1-4, the full variable domain reads GAGVSQSPSNKVTEKGKDVELRCDPISGHTALYWYRQSLGQGLEFLIYFQGNSAPDKSGLPSDRFSAERTGGSVSTLTIQRTQQEDSAVYLCASSTDRGGEKLFFGSGTQLSVL.

The gene calls are TRBV9 and TRBJ1-5; D gene unclear. Germline lookup yields CDR1 SGDLS and CDR2 YYNGEE. The V gene lost 0 bases and the J gene lost 0 bases, with 7 bases spanning the gap. The CDR3 loop spans 15 amino acids. The chain's CDR3 is CASSVGAASNQPQHF. CDR3 sequence (DNA): TGTGCCAGCAGCGTAGGGGCAGCTAGCAATCAGCCCCAGCATTTT.

This clone appeared a few times. Additional DNA sequences in this sample encode the identical CDR3. The V gene is TRBV29-1, the J gene TRBJ1-1; D not resolved. The V gene's germline CDR1 is SQVTM and CDR2 ANQGSEA. CDR3 length: 11 residues. Trimming removed 4 bases at V and 2 bases at J, with 5 bases between. The CDR3 DNA reads TGCAGCGTTGTCAGCAACACTGAAGCTTTCTTT. As protein: CSVVSNTEAFF.

This chain connects TRBV7-3 to TRBJ1-1; D not resolved. Germline V gene sequence: CDR1 SGHTA, CDR2 FQGTGA. V was shortened by 4 bases and J by 2 bases, with 5 bases between the two germline ends. The CDR3 loop spans 12 amino acids. The CDR3 here is CASSSINTEAFF. The CDR3 DNA sequence: TGTGCCAGCAGCTCGATTAACACTGAAGCTTTCTTT.

V is TRBV30 and J is TRBJ1-6, with TRBD1 matching 8 bases. This CDR3 spans 15 amino acids. Germline trimming cut 2 bases from V and 10 bases from J; bases unmatched to any gene: 10. CDR1 and CDR2 from the germline V gene are GTSNPN and SVGIG (reference sequence). Here the CDR3 DNA reads TGTGCCTGGAGTCCCGGGACAGGTACCCACTCACCCCTCCACTTT. Amino acids: CAWSPGTGTHSPLHF.

This chain connects TRBV7-2 to TRBJ2-1; tentative D call: TRBD1 (5 bases). The V end was cut by 1 base, the J end by 0 bases, with 10 bases between. Germline CDR1 and CDR2: SGHTA and FQGNSA. The CDR3 spans 16 residues. The CDR3 here is CASSLVPDTSYNEQFF. For the CDR3, the DNA is TGTGCCAGCAGCTTAGTGCCGGACACCTCCTACAATGAGCAGTTCTTC.

This clone was observed at least ten times. The rearrangement joins TRBV6-1 to TRBJ2-3, with D tentatively TRBD2 (5 bases). Trimming shortened V by 3 bases and J by 1 base, and 17 bases separated the two germline ends. Germline V gene lookup returns CDR1 MNHNS and CDR2 SASEGT. CDR3 size: 17 residues. CDR3 residues: CASSDLPGGSRTDTQYF. The CDR3 DNA sequence: TGTGCCAGCAGTGATCTCCCTGGTGGGAGTCGCACAGATACGCAGTATTTT.

The sample holds a few counts of this clone. The genes are TRBV29-1 and TRBJ2-2; TRBD2 matches 7 bases. Trimming at V came to 7 bases and at J to 4 bases, leaving 9 bases not matched to a gene. Germline CDR1 SQVTM, CDR2 ANQGSEA. This CDR3 is 14 amino acids long. The CDR3 DNA reads TGCAGCGCTGGACTAGGGGAGGGCACCGGGGAGCTGTTTTTT. Protein product: CSAGLGEGTGELFF.

This clone was observed a handful of times. The chain couples TRBV9 to TRBJ2-3; D perhaps matches TRBD2 (6 bases). Trimming took off 3 bases at V and 3 bases at J, with 14 bases between the two ends. In germline, CDR1 is SGDLS, CDR2 YYNGEE. The CDR3 has 15 residues. CDR3 coding DNA: TGTGCCAGCAGCGACAGCGGGTTTGGTACAGATACGCAGTATTTT. The encoded protein is CASSDSGFGTDTQYF.

This rearrangement joins TRBV2 to TRBJ2-3; D gene unclear. The CDR3 has 14 amino acids. V gave up 7 bases and J gave up 2 bases, with 13 bases separating them. Germline V gene lookup returns CDR1 SNHLY and CDR2 FYNNEI. CDR3 sequence reads: CASIPRLVTDTQYF. CDR3 in DNA: TGTGCCAGCATCCCGCGGCTAGTCACAGATACGCAGTATTTT.

The rearrangement joins TRBV5-1 to TRBJ1-5; D is perhaps TRBD1 (6 bases). Germline CDR1 and CDR2: SGHRS and YFSETQ. Trimming removed 9 bases at V and 2 bases at J, with 21 bases between. This CDR3 spans 16 amino acids. CDR3 sequence reads: CATGTQGFEGNQPQHF. Written as DNA, the CDR3 is TGCGCCACCGGTACACAGGGATTTGAGGGCAATCAGCCCCAGCATTTT.

The V call is TRBV7-9, the J call TRBJ2-5, with D uncertain. Trimming cost V 6 bases and J 1 base, with 12 bases left between them. The CDR3 is made up of 14 amino acids. Looked up from germline, CDR1 is SEHNR and CDR2 is FQNEAQ (reference sequence). This CDR3 is CASRSTATQETQYF. The DNA of the CDR3 is TGTGCCAGCAGGAGTACAGCAACCCAAGAGACCCAGTACTTC. Variable domain in full (rest from reference TRBV7-9 and TRBJ2-5): DTGVSQNPRHKITKRGQNVTFRCDPISEHNRLYWYRQTLGQGPEFLTYFQNEAQLEKSRLLSDRFSAERPKGSFSTLEIQRTEQGDSAMYLCASRSTATQETQYFGPGTRLLVL.

This clone has just a few counts. The chain links TRBV5-1 to TRBJ1-2; D gene ambiguous. Germline V gene sequence: CDR1 SGHRS, CDR2 YFSETQ. Trimming took off 6 bases at V and 1 base at J, with 10 bases between the two ends. The CDR3 consists of 13 residues. In nucleotides, the CDR3 is TGCGCCAGCACTCCCGGGTTTAACTATGGCTACACCTTC. Translating gives CASTPGFNYGYTF.

The CDR3 DNA reads as TGTGCCAGTAGTATAGGAGGGGTCGGGACTGAAGCTTTCTTT. Its translation: CASSIGGVGTEAFF. This chain joins TRBV19 and TRBJ1-1, with D maybe TRBD1 (5 bases). This CDR3 has 14 residues. Germline V gives CDR1 LNHDA, CDR2 SQIVND (reference sequence). Trimming cost V 1 base and J 5 bases, with 11 bases left between them.

The gene calls are TRBV29-1 and TRBJ1-2, with D possibly matching TRBD1 (5 bases). Germline CDR1 reads SQVTM; CDR2 reads ANQGSEA. V lost 8 bases to trimming and J lost 1 base, with 14 bases between them. The CDR3 extends over 13 amino acids. CDR3 sequence reads: CSHCGTCNYGYTF. The CDR3 region has the DNA TGCAGCCATTGTGGGACTTGTAACTATGGCTACACCTTC.

This clone counts as medium-sized. The chain employs TRBV19 and TRBJ1-3; D ambiguous. The V gene's germline CDR1 is LNHDA and CDR2 SQIVND (reference sequence). Trimming took 8 bases from V and 0 from J, leaving 11 bases between them. The CDR3 is 14 amino acids. The DNA of the CDR3 is TGTGCCAGTTCTGTACGGATCTCTGGAAACACCATATATTTT. This sequence encodes CASSVRISGNTIYF.

The chain links TRBV5-6 to TRBJ2-6; 7 bases match TRBD1. This CDR3 region has 17 residues. Trimming cost V 4 bases and J 2 bases; bases outside gene matches: 9. Germline assignment: CDR1 SGHDT and CDR2 YYEEEE. This chain's CDR3 is CASSAPGQLAGANVLTF. The CDR3 coding sequence is TGTGCCAGCAGCGCTCCGGGACAGCTTGCTGGGGCCAACGTCCTGACTTTC.

V gene TRBV25-1 combines with J gene TRBJ2-1; TRBD2 might be the D (6 bases). Trimming removed 10 bases from V and 2 bases from J, with 12 bases in between. Germline loops: CDR1 MGHDK, CDR2 SYGVNS. This CDR3 region has 13 residues. This CDR3 reads CATGEGPYNEQFF. DNA of the CDR3: TGTGCCACGGGAGAGGGTCCCTACAATGAGCAGTTCTTC.

The chain combines TRBV7-8 with TRBJ2-7; perhaps TRBD1 as D (6 bases). With 5 bases removed from V and 9 bases from J, the gap between germline ends came to 14 bases. CDR1 and CDR2 from the germline V gene are SGHVS and FQNEAQ. The CDR3 is 12 residues long. This chain's CDR3 is CASSQNTGTQYF. The DNA for the CDR3 is TGTGCCAGCAGCCAGAACACAGGGACGCAGTACTTC.

The chain joins TRBV28 to TRBJ2-1, with D maybe TRBD1 (6 bases). The germline CDR1 and CDR2 sequences are MDHEN and SYDVKM. V dropped 7 bases and J dropped 4 bases, with 14 bases sitting between them. The CDR3 is made up of 14 amino acids. CDR3 residues: CASTSQGTYNEQFF. Written as DNA, the CDR3 is TGTGCCAGCACCTCCCAGGGGACGTACAATGAGCAGTTCTTC.

Details on this clone: Other DNA variants within this sample encode the same CDR3. In nucleotides, the CDR3 is TGTGCCAGCAGCTTGGCAGGGATGGCAGATACGCAGTATTTT. This gives the protein CASSLAGMADTQYF. The chain has TRBV7-3 and TRBJ2-3; a weak D match, TRBD1 (5 bases). Trimming took 3 bases from V and 4 from J, leaving 11 bases between them. The CDR3 runs 14 residues. The germline gives CDR1 SGHTA, CDR2 FQGTGA.

The genes are TRBV18 and TRBJ2-6, with a possible D match to TRBD1 (6 bases). The CDR3 length is 15 residues. Germline values: CDR1 KGHSH, CDR2 LQKENI. Trimming took 5 bases from V and 2 from J, leaving 10 bases between them. The CDR3 bases are TGTGCCAGCTCATCTCAGGGGCCTGGGGCCAACGTCCTGACTTTC. Translation gives CASSSQGPGANVLTF.

This clone has a handful of counts. The chain joins TRBV29-1 to TRBJ2-4; 8 bases align to TRBD1. The germline V gene has CDR1 SQVTM and CDR2 ANQGSEA. V gave up 4 bases and J gave up 4 bases; unmatched junction bases: 12. The CDR3 totals 16 residues. The CDR3: CSVGPIITGGKNIQYF. The CDR3 DNA sequence: TGCAGCGTTGGACCAATTATCACAGGGGGTAAAAACATTCAGTACTTC.